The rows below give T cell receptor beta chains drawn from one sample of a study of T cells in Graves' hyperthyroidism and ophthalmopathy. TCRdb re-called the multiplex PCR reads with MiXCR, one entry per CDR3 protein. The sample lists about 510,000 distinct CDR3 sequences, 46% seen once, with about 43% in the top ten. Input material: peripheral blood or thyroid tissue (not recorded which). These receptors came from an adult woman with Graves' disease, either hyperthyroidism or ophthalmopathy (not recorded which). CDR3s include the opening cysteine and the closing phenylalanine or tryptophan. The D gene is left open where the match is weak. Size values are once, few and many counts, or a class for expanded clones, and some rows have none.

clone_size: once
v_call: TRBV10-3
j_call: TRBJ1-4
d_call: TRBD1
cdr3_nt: TGTGCCATCAGTGCGCAGGGGGCCGGTAATGAAAAACTGTTTTTT
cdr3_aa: CAISAQGAGNEKLFF

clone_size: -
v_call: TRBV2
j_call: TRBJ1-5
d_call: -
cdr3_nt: TGTGCCAGCAGCCTCGGGGCAGTACCTAATCAGCCCCAGCATTTT
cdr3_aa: CASSLGAVPNQPQHF

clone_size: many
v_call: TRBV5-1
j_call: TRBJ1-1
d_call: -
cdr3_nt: TGCGCCAGCAGCTCCGGGACCGCTGAGAACACTGAAGCTTTCTTT
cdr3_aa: CASSSGTAENTEAFF

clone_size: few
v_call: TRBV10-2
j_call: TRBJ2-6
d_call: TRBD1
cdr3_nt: TGCGCCAGCAGGGGACCAGGGGGAAGCTCTGGGGCCAACGTCCTGACTTTC
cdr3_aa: CASRGPGGSSGANVLTF

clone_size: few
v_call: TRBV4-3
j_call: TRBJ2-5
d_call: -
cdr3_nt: TGCGCCAGCAGCCAAGATGTCGGGGTGGAGACCCAGTACTTC
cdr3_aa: CASSQDVGVETQYF

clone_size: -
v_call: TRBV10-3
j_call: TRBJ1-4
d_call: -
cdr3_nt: TGTGCCAGCAATGACAGGACGAATGAAAAACTGTTTTTT
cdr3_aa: CASNDRTNEKLFF

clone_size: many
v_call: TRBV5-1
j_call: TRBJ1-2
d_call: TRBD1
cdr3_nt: TGCGCCAGCAGCTTGACCGGGACAGGGGAACACTACACCTTC
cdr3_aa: CASSLTGTGEHYTF

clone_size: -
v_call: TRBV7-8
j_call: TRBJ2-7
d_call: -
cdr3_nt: TGTGCCAGCAGCTCCCCGACACGTAAGGACGAGCAGTACTTC
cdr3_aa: CASSSPTRKDEQYF

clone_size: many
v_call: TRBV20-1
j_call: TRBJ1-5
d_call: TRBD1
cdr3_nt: TGCAGTGCTAGAGACCGGGACAGAGATCAGCCCCAGCATTTT
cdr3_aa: CSARDRDRDQPQHF

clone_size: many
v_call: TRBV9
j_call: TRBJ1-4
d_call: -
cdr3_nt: TGTGCCAGCTGCCTCGGGGCAACTAATGAAAAACTGTTTTTT
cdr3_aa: CASCLGATNEKLFF

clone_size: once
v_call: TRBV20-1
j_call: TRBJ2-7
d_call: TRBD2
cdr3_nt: TGCAGTGCTAGCGGGCCGGGCGGGGGAACCTACGAGCAGTACTTC
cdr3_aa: CSASGPGGGTYEQYF

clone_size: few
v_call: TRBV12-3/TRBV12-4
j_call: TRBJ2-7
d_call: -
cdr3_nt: TGTGCCAGCAGAACACCGGGCCGCTACGAGCAGTACTTC
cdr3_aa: CASRTPGRYEQYF

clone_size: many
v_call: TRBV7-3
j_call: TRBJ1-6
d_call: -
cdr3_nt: TGTGCCAGCAGCTTAACCAGGCCGGGGGGTAATTCACCCCTCCACTTT
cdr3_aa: CASSLTRPGGNSPLHF

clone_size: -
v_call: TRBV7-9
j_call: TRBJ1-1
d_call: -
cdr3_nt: TGTGCCAGCAGCTCCGCGATCCTCTTT
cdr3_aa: CASSSAILF

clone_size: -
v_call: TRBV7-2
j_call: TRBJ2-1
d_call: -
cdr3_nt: TGTGCCAGCAGCTTAGGGCGGCACTCCTACAATGAGCAGTTCTTC
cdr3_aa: CASSLGRHSYNEQFF

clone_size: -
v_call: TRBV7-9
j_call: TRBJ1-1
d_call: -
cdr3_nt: TGTGCCAGCAGCTCCCTCCGCACTGAAGCTTTCTTT
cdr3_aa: CASSSLRTEAFF

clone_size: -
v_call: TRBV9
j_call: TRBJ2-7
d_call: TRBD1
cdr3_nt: TGTGCCAGCAGCGTAGGGGGAGGCGGGACAGGGGGCATGGAGCAGTACTTC
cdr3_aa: CASSVGGGGTGGMEQYF

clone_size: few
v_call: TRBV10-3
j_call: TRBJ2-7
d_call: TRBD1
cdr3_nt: TGTGCCAGTGCGCCGGGACAGACATACGAGCAGTACTTC
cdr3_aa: CASAPGQTYEQYF

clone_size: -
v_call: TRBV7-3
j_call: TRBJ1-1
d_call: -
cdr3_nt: TGTGCCAGCAGCTTGGGAGCAGGGTCCACTGAAGCTTTCTTT
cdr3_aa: CASSLGAGSTEAFF

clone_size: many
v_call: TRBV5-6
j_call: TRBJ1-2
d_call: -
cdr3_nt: TGTGCCAGCAGCTTGACAGGGATGGGGATCTATGGCTACACCTTC
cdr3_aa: CASSLTGMGIYGYTF

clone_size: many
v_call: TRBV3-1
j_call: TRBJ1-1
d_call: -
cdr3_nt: TGTGCCAGCAGCCAAGAAATCGAGGTTGAAGCTTTCTTT
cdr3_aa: CASSQEIEVEAFF

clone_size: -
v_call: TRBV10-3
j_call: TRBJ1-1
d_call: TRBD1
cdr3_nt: TGTGCCATCGCGCCGGGACAGGGTACGGGAGCTGTCACTGAAGCTTTCTTT
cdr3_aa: CAIAPGQGTGAVTEAFF

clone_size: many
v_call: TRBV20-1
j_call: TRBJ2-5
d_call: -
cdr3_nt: TGCAGTGCCTGGGACGAGACCCAGTACTTC
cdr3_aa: CSAWDETQYF

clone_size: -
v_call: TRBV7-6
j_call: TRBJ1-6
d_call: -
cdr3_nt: TGTGCCAGCAGCTGGGGGACCGAGAATTCACCCCTCCACTTT
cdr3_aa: CASSWGTENSPLHF

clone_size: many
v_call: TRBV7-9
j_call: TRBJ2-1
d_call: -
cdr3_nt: TGTGCCAGCAGCTTAGCACTAGCCGGCTCCTACAATGAGCAGTTCTTC
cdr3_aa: CASSLALAGSYNEQFF

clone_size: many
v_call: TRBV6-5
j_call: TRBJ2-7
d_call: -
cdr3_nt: TGTGCCAGCAGGGGATCTTACTACGAGCAGTACTTC
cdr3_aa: CASRGSYYEQYF

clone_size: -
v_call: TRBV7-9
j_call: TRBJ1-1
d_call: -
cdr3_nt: TGTGCCAGTAGGTCCCCGGGCAGCTTGAACACTGAAGCTTTCTTT
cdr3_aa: CASRSPGSLNTEAFF

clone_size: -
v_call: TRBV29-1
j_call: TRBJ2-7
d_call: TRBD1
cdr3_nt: TGCAGCGCGAGGGGACAGGGTAACGAGCAGTACTTC
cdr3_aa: CSARGQGNEQYF

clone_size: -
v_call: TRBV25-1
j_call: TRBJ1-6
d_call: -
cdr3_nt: TGTGCCACCTCCCCGGACAGCTATAATTCACCCCTCCACTTT
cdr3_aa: CATSPDSYNSPLHF

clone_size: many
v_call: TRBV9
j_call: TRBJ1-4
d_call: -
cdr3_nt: TGTGCCAGCAGCCCCCATATGGGTGAGAGGGCTAATGAAAAACTGTTTTTT
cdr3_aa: CASSPHMGERANEKLFF

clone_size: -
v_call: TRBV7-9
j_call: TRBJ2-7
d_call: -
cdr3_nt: TGTGCCAGCAGACCTCCCCCACGCGACAGGTCCTACGAGCAGTACTTC
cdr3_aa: CASRPPPRDRSYEQYF

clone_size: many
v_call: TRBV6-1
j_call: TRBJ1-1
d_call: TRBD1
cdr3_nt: TGTGCCAGCAGTGCCCGACAGGGTAAGAACACTGAAGCTTTCTTT
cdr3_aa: CASSARQGKNTEAFF

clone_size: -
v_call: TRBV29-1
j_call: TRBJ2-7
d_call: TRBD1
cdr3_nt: TGCAGCCCAGGGGGTTTCTCCTACGAGCAGTACTTC
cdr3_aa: CSPGGFSYEQYF

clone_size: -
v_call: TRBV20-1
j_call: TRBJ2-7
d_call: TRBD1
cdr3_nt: TGCAGTGCTAGTTCCGGGACAGGCTTCGGGCAGTACTTC
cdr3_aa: CSASSGTGFGQYF

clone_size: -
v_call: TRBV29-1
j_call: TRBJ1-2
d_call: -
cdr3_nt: TGCAGCGTTGAAACCAGGGCTCTTTATGGCTACACCTTC
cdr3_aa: CSVETRALYGYTF

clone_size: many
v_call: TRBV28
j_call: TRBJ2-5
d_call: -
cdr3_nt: TGTGCCAGCAGCCGTCCCGTGGAGACCCAGTACTTC
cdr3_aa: CASSRPVETQYF

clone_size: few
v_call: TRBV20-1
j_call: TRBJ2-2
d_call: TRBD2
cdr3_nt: TGCAGTGCTTACCCGCCCCGGACTAGCGGGAGCACCGGGGAGCTGTTTTTT
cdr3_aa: CSAYPPRTSGSTGELFF

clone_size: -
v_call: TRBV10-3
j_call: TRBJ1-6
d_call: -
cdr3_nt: TGTGCCATCAGGGGAGGACAGAGGGATTCACCCCTCCACTTT
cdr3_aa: CAIRGGQRDSPLHF

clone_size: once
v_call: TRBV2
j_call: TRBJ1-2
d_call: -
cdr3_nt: TGTGCCAGCAGTGATGCAAGGAACTATGGCTACACCTTC
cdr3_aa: CASSDARNYGYTF